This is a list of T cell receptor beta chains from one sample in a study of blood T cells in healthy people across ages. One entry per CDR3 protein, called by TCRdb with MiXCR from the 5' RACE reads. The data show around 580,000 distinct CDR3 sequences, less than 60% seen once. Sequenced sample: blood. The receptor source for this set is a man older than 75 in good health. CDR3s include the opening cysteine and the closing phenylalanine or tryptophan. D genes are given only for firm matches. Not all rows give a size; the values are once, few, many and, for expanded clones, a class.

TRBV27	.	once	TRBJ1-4	CASSTGPNEKLFF	TGTGCCAGCAGCACAGGACCAAATGAAAAACTGTTTTTT
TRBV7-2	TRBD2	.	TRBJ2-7	CASSPQALAGMYEQYF	TGTGCCAGCAGCCCTCAAGCCCTAGCGGGAATGTACGAGCAGTACTTC
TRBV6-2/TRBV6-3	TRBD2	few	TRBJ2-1	CASSTRGDSGGRNEQFF	TGTGCCAGCAGTACCCGTGGGGATAGCGGGGGGCGAAATGAGCAGTTCTTC
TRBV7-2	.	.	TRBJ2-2	CASSLRGNGELFF	TGTGCCAGCAGCTTAAGGGGCAACGGGGAGCTGTTTTTT
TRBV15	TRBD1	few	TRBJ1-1	CATSRENRGLGTEAFF	TGTGCCACCAGCAGAGAAAACAGGGGGCTTGGGACTGAAGCTTTCTTT
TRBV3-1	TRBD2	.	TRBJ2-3	CASSQDSPAGGQDTQYF	TGTGCCAGCAGCCAAGACAGCCCAGCGGGAGGACAAGATACGCAGTATTTT
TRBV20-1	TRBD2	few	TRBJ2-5	CSARRTSGSVQETQYF	TGCAGTGCTAGGAGAACTAGCGGGTCGGTCCAAGAGACCCAGTACTTC
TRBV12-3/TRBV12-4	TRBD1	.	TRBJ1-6	CACTPDRANSPLHF	TGTGCCTGCACTCCTGACAGGGCTAATTCACCCCTCCACTTT
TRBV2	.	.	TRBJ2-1	CASRRNPGSRGNEQFF	TGTGCCAGCAGACGCAACCCGGGGTCACGGGGCAATGAGCAGTTCTTC
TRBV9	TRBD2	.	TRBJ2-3	CASSAAAGGVTDTQYF	TGTGCCAGCAGCGCAGCAGCGGGGGGCGTCACAGATACGCAGTATTTT
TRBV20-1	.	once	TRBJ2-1	CSARDSRPNEQFF	TGCAGTGCTAGAGATAGTCGACCCAATGAGCAGTTCTTC
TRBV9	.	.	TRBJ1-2	CASSVATESDSRGGYTF	TGTGCCAGCAGCGTAGCTACTGAATCGGACAGCCGGGGTGGCTACACCTTC
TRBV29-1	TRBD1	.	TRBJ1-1	CSVRPGGNTEAFF	TGCAGCGTTAGGCCAGGGGGGAACACTGAAGCTTTCTTT
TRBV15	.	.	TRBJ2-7	CATSRTAGASYEQYF	TGTGCCACCAGCAGAACAGCTGGGGCCTCCTACGAGCAGTACTTC
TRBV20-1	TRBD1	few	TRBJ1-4	CSATTGQGQPSGLFF	TGCAGTGCAACCACGGGACAGGGGCAGCCCTCGGGACTGTTTTTT
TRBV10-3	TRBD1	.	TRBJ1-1	CAIRKGQDTEAFF	TGTGCCATCAGGAAGGGACAGGACACTGAAGCTTTCTTT
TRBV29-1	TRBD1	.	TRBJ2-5	CSVLGQGMETQYF	TGCAGCGTTCTGGGACAGGGGATGGAGACCCAGTACTTC
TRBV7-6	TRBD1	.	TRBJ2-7	CAGRTGAPFYEQYF	TGTGCCGGTCGGACAGGGGCCCCCTTCTACGAGCAGTACTTC
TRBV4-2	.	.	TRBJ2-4	CASSQGLPGRRNIQYF	TGTGCCAGCAGCCAAGGGTTGCCAGGGCGGAGAAACATTCAGTACTTC
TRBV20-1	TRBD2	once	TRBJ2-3	CSARGLAGVGDTQYF	TGCAGTGCTAGAGGACTAGCGGGGGTGGGAGATACGCAGTATTTT
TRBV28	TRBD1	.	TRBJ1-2	CATGTGIYGYTF	TGTGCCACCGGGACAGGGATCTATGGCTACACCTTC
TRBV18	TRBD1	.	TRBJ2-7	CASSGDRGPYEQYF	TGTGCCAGCTCAGGGGACAGAGGACCCTACGAGCAGTACTTC
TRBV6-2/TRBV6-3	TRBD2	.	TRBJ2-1	CASSPGLVNEQFF	TGTGCCAGCAGCCCTGGACTAGTCAATGAGCAGTTCTTC
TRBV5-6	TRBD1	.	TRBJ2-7	CASSPGDSVLYEQYF	TGTGCCAGCAGCCCCGGGGACAGTGTCCTCTACGAGCAGTACTTC
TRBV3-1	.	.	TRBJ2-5	CASSPHEGFGQYF	TGTGCCAGCAGCCCCCACGAGGGGTTCGGGCAGTACTTC
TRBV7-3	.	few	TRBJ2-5	CASSLNGGETQYF	TGTGCCAGCAGCTTAAATGGGGGCGAGACCCAGTACTTC
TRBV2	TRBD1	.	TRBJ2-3	CTSRTGLSTDTQYF	TGTACCAGCAGGACAGGTTTGAGCACAGATACGCAGTATTTT
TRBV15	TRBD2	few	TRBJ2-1	CATSITSGGFSYNEQFF	TGTGCCACCAGCATAACTAGCGGGGGTTTCTCCTACAATGAGCAGTTCTTC
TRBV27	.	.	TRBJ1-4	CASTRQIATNEKLFF	TGTGCCAGCACCAGACAGATTGCAACTAATGAAAAACTGTTTTTT
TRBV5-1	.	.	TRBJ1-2	CASSSAVEGTGYGYTF	TGCGCCAGCAGCTCAGCGGTCGAAGGGACGGGCTATGGCTACACCTTC
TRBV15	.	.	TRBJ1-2	CATSRGAGGILDGYTF	TGTGCCACCAGCAGAGGTGCGGGGGGGATCTTGGATGGCTACACCTTC
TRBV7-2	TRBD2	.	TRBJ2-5	CASSLEVLAGVQQYF	TGTGCCAGCAGCTTAGAGGTCCTAGCGGGAGTGCAGCAGTACTTC
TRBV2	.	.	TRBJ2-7	CASSEELMYEQYF	TGTGCCAGCAGTGAAGAGTTGATGTACGAGCAGTACTTC
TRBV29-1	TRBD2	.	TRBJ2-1	CSSERISGRAVFEQFF	TGCAGCAGTGAACGGATTAGCGGGAGGGCCGTTTTTGAGCAGTTCTTC
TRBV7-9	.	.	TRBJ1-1	CASSSSWDTGRRNTEAFF	TGTGCCAGCAGCTCCTCGTGGGACACGGGCAGGAGGAACACTGAAGCTTTCTTT
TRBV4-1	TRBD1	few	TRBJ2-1	CASSHGSTGGLNNEQFF	TGCGCCAGCAGCCACGGATCTACAGGGGGCCTAAACAATGAGCAGTTCTTC
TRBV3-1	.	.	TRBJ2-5	CASSQVPGETQYF	TGTGCCAGCAGCCAGGTTCCGGGAGAGACCCAGTACTTC
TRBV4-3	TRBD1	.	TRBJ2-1	CASSRQPGTGGNEQFF	TGCGCCAGCAGCCGCCAGCCCGGGACAGGGGGCAATGAGCAGTTCTTC
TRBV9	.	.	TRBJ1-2	CASSPGQNTIYGYTF	TGTGCCAGCAGCCCCGGACAGAATACGATCTATGGCTACACCTTC
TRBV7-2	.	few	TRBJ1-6	CASSHGPTYNSPLHF	TGTGCCAGCAGCCACGGCCCGACCTATAATTCACCCCTCCACTTT
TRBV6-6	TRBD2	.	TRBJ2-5	CASSHGTSFVETQYF	TGTGCCAGCAGTCACGGGACTAGCTTTGTGGAGACCCAGTACTTC
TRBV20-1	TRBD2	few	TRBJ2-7	CSAGTSGTYEQYF	TGCAGTGCCGGGACTAGCGGAACCTACGAGCAGTACTTC
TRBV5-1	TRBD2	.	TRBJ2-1	CASSSSFGLAATNEQFF	TGCGCCAGCAGCTCCTCGTTCGGACTAGCGGCTACGAATGAGCAGTTCTTC
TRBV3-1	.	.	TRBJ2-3	CASSQDYGGHSTDTQYF	TGTGCCAGCAGCCAAGATTACGGGGGGCACAGCACAGATACGCAGTATTTT
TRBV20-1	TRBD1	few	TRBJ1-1	CSATRGRDTEAFF	TGCAGTGCGACCAGGGGGCGGGACACTGAAGCTTTCTTT
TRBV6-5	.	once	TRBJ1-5	CASSYFKDLGVHQPQHF	TGTGCCAGCAGTTACTTTAAGGACCTGGGGGTACATCAGCCCCAGCATTTT
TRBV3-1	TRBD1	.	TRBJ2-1	CASSPRGQGTNNEQFF	TGTGCCAGCAGCCCCCGGGGACAGGGGACCAACAATGAGCAGTTCTTC
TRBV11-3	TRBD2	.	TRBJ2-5	CASSHRTSGRIETQYF	TGTGCCAGCAGCCATCGGACTAGCGGGAGAATAGAGACCCAGTACTTC
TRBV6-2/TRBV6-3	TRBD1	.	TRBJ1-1	CASSYSGTAYNTEAFF	TGTGCCAGCAGTTACAGCGGGACAGCATATAACACTGAAGCTTTCTTT
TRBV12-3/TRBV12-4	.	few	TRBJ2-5	CASSLQVWGETQYF	TGTGCCAGCAGTTTACAGGTTTGGGGGGAGACCCAGTACTTC
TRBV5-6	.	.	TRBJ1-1	CASSFRSHMNTEAFF	TGTGCCAGCAGCTTTAGGTCCCACATGAACACTGAAGCTTTCTTT
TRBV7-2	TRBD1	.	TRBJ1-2	CASSPTGAGGYTF	TGTGCCAGCAGCCCTACAGGGGCGGGAGGCTACACCTTC
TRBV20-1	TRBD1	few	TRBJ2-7	CSAWQGAGYEQYF	TGCAGTGCTTGGCAGGGGGCGGGATACGAGCAGTACTTC
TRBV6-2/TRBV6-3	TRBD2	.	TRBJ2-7	CASRTTSGSTPKEWKQYF	TGTGCCAGCAGGACTACTAGCGGGAGTACACCCAAGGAGTGGAAGCAGTACTTC
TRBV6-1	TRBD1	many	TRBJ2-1	CASRRRVGQGSSYNEQFF	TGTGCCAGCAGAAGACGGGTGGGACAGGGGAGCTCCTACAATGAGCAGTTCTTC
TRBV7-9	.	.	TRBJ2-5	CASSLYGLGETQYF	TGTGCCAGCAGCTTATACGGGCTGGGAGAGACCCAGTACTTC
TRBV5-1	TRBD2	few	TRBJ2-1	CASSLAVWAGDLSVNEQFF	TGCGCCAGCAGCTTGGCCGTTTGGGCGGGAGATCTATCCGTCAATGAGCAGTTCTTC
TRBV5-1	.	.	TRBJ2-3	CASSLNGHYITDTQYF	TGCGCCAGCAGCTTGAACGGACACTACATCACAGATACGCAGTATTTT
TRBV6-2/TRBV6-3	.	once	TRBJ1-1	CASSYSTGVEAFF	TGTGCCAGCAGTTACTCGACCGGCGTCGAAGCTTTCTTT